Each of the 24 T cell receptor beta chains below was sequenced from the same sample in a study of PD-L1 blockade in urothelial cancer. Generated by immunoSEQ multiplex PCR, the TCRdb table keeps only in-frame clones and is missing some. The data hold tens of thousands of clones, with 60% to 85% observed a single time. The sample was PBMCs, taken around atezolizumab (anti-PD-L1) treatment. These receptors were collected from a man between 65 and 79 years old with urothelial cancer.

This chain links TRBV27 with TRBJ2-5, with 8 bases aligning to TRBD1. Germline loops: CDR1 MNHEY, CDR2 SMNVEV (reference sequence). The CDR3 sequence is 14 residues long. V gave up 2 bases and J gave up 5 bases; unmatched junction bases: 4. The CDR3 DNA sequence: TGTGCCAGCAGTTTAGACAGGGGCACGGAGACCCAGTACTTC. As protein: CASSLDRGTETQYF.

V is TRBV28 and J is TRBJ1-5, with 7 positions matching TRBD1. The CDR3 sequence is 15 residues long. Germline trimming cut 3 bases from V and 3 bases from J; bases unmatched to any gene: 5. Germline V CDR1 and CDR2: MDHEN, SYDVKM. The CDR3 DNA reads as TGTGCCAGCAGTTTGGCTGGACAGGCCAATCAGCCCCAGCATTTT. This sequence encodes CASSLAGQANQPQHF.

The chain carries TRBV5-1 and TRBJ1-1; D gene uncertain. V was clipped by 0 bases and J by 1 base, with 7 bases between them. Germline V gives CDR1 SGHRS, CDR2 YFSETQ. The CDR3 sequence is 14 residues long. Here the CDR3 DNA reads TGCGCCAGCAGCTTGGGTGTCAGGAACACTGAAGCTTTCTTT. The encoded protein is CASSLGVRNTEAFF.

The rearrangement joins TRBV6-5 to TRBJ2-4; 10 bases align to TRBD1. Germline V gene data show CDR1 as MNHEY and CDR2 as SVGAGI. This CDR3 is built from 15 residues. The junction had 3 bases not matched to a gene; V was cut back by 2 bases and J by 5 bases. The CDR3 DNA sequence: TGTGCCAGCAGTTACCGGGACAGGGGCGAAAACATTCAGTACTTC. Amino acids: CASSYRDRGENIQYF.

The rearrangement joins TRBV12-5 to TRBJ2-2; the D gene is possibly TRBD1 (6 bases). The ends were cut back, 3 bases at V and 0 bases at J, with 8 bases in the middle. From germline, CDR1 is LGHNT and CDR2 FRNRAP. This CDR3 contains 15 residues. The CDR3 nucleotides read TGTGCTAGTGGTTTTAACAGGGCGAACACCGGGGAGCTGTTTTTT. As protein: CASGFNRANTGELFF.

This clone has just a few counts. The chain has TRBV5-1 and TRBJ2-7; 9 bases line up with TRBD2. Trimming took 4 bases from V and 6 from J; bases not matched to a gene: 14. The CDR3 length is 16 residues. Germline-derived CDR1 and CDR2 are SGHRS and YFSETQ. CDR3 nucleotides: TGCGCCAGCAGCGAGGGTAGCGGGGGCGCCTGGGGCGAGCAGTACTTC. Translation gives CASSEGSGGAWGEQYF.

The chain couples TRBV7-3 to TRBJ2-1; D perhaps matches TRBD2 (6 bases). Trimming removed 7 bases at V and 8 bases at J, with 15 bases between. Per germline, CDR1 SGHTA and CDR2 FQGTGA. This CDR3 is 13 amino acids long. The CDR3 region has the DNA TGTGCCAGCACAACATACGGGAGCGATGAGCAGTTCTTC. This sequence encodes CASTTYGSDEQFF.

The chain recombines TRBV11-2 with TRBJ1-5, with TRBD1 matching over 8 bases. In germline, CDR1 is SGHAT, CDR2 FQNNGV. The CDR3 has 17 residues. The V gene end was trimmed by 4 bases and the J gene end by 0 bases; junction bases not matched to a gene: 8. The CDR3 region is CASSYRTGLNSNQPQHF. CDR3 sequence (DNA): TGTGCCAGCAGCTACCGGACAGGGCTCAATAGCAATCAGCCCCAGCATTTT.

This chain connects TRBV6-5 to TRBJ1-5; the match to TRBD1 covers 8 bases. The CDR3 is made up of 15 amino acids. J lost 2 bases, V lost 6 bases, and 6 bases had no gene match. Germline assignment: CDR1 MNHEY and CDR2 SVGAGI. The CDR3 is CASSSGQGGNQPQHF. DNA for the CDR3: TGTGCCAGCAGCTCCGGACAGGGAGGCAATCAGCCCCAGCATTTT.

V gene TRBV5-1 combines with J gene TRBJ1-3; 9 nucleotides line up with TRBD1. The V segment lost 5 bases and the J segment 2 bases; nucleotides outside the gene matches: 5. From germline, CDR1 is SGHRS and CDR2 YFSETQ. There are 15 residues in the CDR3. The CDR3 DNA is TGCGCCAGCAGTCTACAGGGGGCCACTGGAAACACCATATATTTT. Its protein is CASSLQGATGNTIYF.

This chain links TRBV4-2 with TRBJ2-4; TRBD2 might be the D (5 bases). The CDR3 has 16 amino acids. Germline V CDR1 and CDR2: LGHNA, YNFKEQ. Trimming removed 0 bases at V and 3 bases at J, with 12 bases between. The CDR3 DNA follows: TGTGCCAGCAGCCAAGATCGGGATTTAGGCAAAAACATTCAGTACTTC. Protein sequence: CASSQDRDLGKNIQYF.

This chain connects TRBV6-6 to TRBJ2-7; 7 nucleotides line up with TRBD1. The CDR3 consists of 15 residues. Germline CDR1 and CDR2: MNHNY and SVGAGI (reference sequence). Unmatched junction bases numbered 6, after V lost 2 bases and J lost 2 bases. CDR3 loop: CASSYHAQGAYEQYF. DNA for the CDR3: TGTGCCAGCAGTTACCACGCCCAGGGGGCCTACGAGCAGTACTTC.

J is TRBJ2-7 and V is TRBV14; the D gene is possibly TRBD1 (6 bases). The CDR3 is 14 residues long. Germline V gene lookup returns CDR1 SGHDN and CDR2 FVKESK. V shed 3 bases and J shed 7 bases, with 16 bases lying between them. DNA of the CDR3: TGTGCCAGCAGCCAGAGAACAGGGCGTCGGGAGCAGTACTTC. Protein product: CASSQRTGRREQYF.

The chain recombines TRBV9 with TRBJ2-1; 9 bases fit TRBD1. Unmatched junction bases numbered 3, after V lost 2 bases and J lost 9 bases. Germline V gene sequence: CDR1 SGDLS, CDR2 YYNGEE. CDR3 length: 13 amino acids. The CDR3 sequence is CASSVGTGTEQFF. In DNA form, the CDR3 reads TGTGCCAGCAGCGTGGGGACAGGGACTGAGCAGTTCTTC.

The V and J genes are TRBV28 and TRBJ1-4, with 10 bases aligning to TRBD1. V shed 8 bases, J shed 7 bases, and the junction held 7 bases outside the gene matches. The CDR3 is 14 residues long. CDR1 and CDR2 (germline): MDHEN, SYDVKM. The CDR3 region has the DNA TGTGCCAGCGGACGACAGGGGGCTCTTGAAAAACTGTTTTTT. Translation gives CASGRQGALEKLFF.

The gene calls are TRBV6-5 and TRBJ2-5, with 8 nucleotides matching TRBD1. The trim removed 6 bases at V and 2 bases at J, leaving 8 bases unmatched. CDR1 MNHEY and CDR2 SVGAGI come from the germline V gene. CDR3 size: 15 residues. CDR3 coding DNA: TGTGCCAGCAGAATAGGACAGGGCGTTCAAGAGACCCAGTACTTC. This gives the protein CASRIGQGVQETQYF.

This CDR3 is CASTMEREGQPQHF. The CDR3 DNA sequence: TGTGCCAGTACAATGGAGAGGGAAGGTCAGCCCCAGCATTTT. This chain uses TRBV19 with TRBJ1-5; D is undetermined. CDR3 length equals 14 residues. Germline V gene lookup returns CDR1 LNHDA and CDR2 SQIVND (reference sequence). V was trimmed by 7 bases and J by 6 bases, leaving 16 bases between them. The full variable domain, its missing parts supplied by reference TRBV19 and TRBJ1-5, is DGGITQSPKYLFRKEGQNVTLSCEQNLNHDAMYWYRQDPGQGLRLIYYSQIVNDFQKGDIAEGYSVSREKKESFPLTVTSAQKNPTAFYLCASTMEREGQPQHFGDGTRLSIL.

Within the sample, this clone is medium-sized. The CDR3 loop reads CASSDSPDRGGEQFF. In nucleotides, the CDR3 is TGTGCCAGCAGTGACTCACCAGACAGGGGTGGGGAGCAGTTCTTC. J is TRBJ2-1 and V is TRBV6-4, with 8 bases aligning to TRBD1. Germline CDR1 MRHNA, CDR2 SNTAGT. V gave up 0 bases and J gave up 10 bases; unmatched junction bases: 8. The CDR3 has 15 residues.

The CDR3 protein is CAWSVGPRGSANEKLFF. The CDR3 DNA reads as TGTGCCTGGAGTGTAGGCCCCCGAGGGTCGGCTAATGAAAAACTGTTTTTT. V and J are TRBV30 and TRBJ1-4; D not certain. V lost 0 bases to trimming and J lost 3 bases, with 17 bases between them. CDR1 GTSNPN and CDR2 SVGIG come from the germline V gene (reference sequence). This CDR3 has 17 residues.

The rearrangement joins TRBV9 to TRBJ1-3; possible D gene TRBD1, 5 bases. V dropped 0 bases and J dropped 0 bases, with 7 bases sitting between them. The CDR3 length is 15 residues. Germline CDR1 reads SGDLS; CDR2 reads YYNGEE. The CDR3 DNA is TGTGCCAGCAGCGTAGAGGGGCTCTCTGGAAACACCATATATTTT. It codes for CASSVEGLSGNTIYF.

The chain is built from TRBV5-1 and TRBJ1-2, with unresolved D. Trimming took off 0 bases at V and 8 bases at J, with 8 bases between the two ends. The germline V gene has CDR1 SGHRS and CDR2 YFSETQ. CDR3 length equals 12 residues. For the CDR3, the DNA is TGCGCCAGCAGCTTGGAATTTCGGGGCTACACCTTC. Its protein product is CASSLEFRGYTF.

The chain employs TRBV4-3 and TRBJ1-6; D is possibly TRBD1 (6 bases). CDR3 size: 15 residues. The V gene lost 0 bases and the J gene lost 14 bases, with 17 bases spanning the gap. The germline gives CDR1 LGHNA, CDR2 YSLEER. CDR3 bases: TGCGCCAGCAGCCAAGATCGGGGGGCGGGGGGAACCCTCCACTTT. It is translated as CASSQDRGAGGTLHF.

J is TRBJ2-2 and V is TRBV5-4; the match to TRBD1 covers 7 bases. The V and J ends lost 4 bases and 7 bases, in that order; junction bases with no gene match: 10. CDR1 is SGHNT and CDR2 is YYREEE in the germline V gene (reference sequence). This CDR3 spans 15 amino acids. The CDR3 DNA reads TGTGCCAGCAGCCTCGACGAGACAGGGATCGGGGAGCTGTTTTTT. It translates to CASSLDETGIGELFF.

The chain combines TRBV28 with TRBJ1-5, with D possibly TRBD1 on 6 matching bases. V lost 6 bases, J lost 2 bases, and 14 bases lay in between. CDR3 size: 15 residues. The germline V gene has CDR1 MDHEN and CDR2 SYDVKM. CDR3 coding DNA: TGTGCCAGCAGCCCCCGGGGGGCACGCAATCAGCCCCAGCATTTT. This translates into CASSPRGARNQPQHF.